This T cell receptor beta chain was sequenced in a study of T cell responses to AZD1222 COVID-19 vaccine. Regarding this clone: The target antigen is unknown.

TCRdb keeps only in-frame clones here, not all; method: immunoSEQ multiplex PCR. The data show more than 150,000 clones, about 90% seen once. Findings and caveats of the study: Receipt of two AZD1222 doses was followed by a rise in Spike-specific TCR breadth and depth. The CD4 TCRs associated with vaccination extended across spike and predominated at 160-218 and 743-854. Unmutated variant regions are reportedly targeted by nearly half of spike-specific TCRs. Donors were mostly white British, more females; clonal diversity possibly underestimated.

The origin of this receptor is an adult in good health. The sample in question was peripheral blood, obtained on day 0 of AZD1222 vaccination.

In nucleotides, the CDR3 is TGTGCCAGCTCACCGTCTAGAAACACCGGGGAGCTGTTTTTT. Amino acids: CASSPSRNTGELFF. The V and J genes are TRBV18 and TRBJ2-2, with D unclear. The CDR3 contains 14 residues. Germline values: CDR1 KGHSH, CDR2 LQKENI. Deletions cut 3 bases from V and 2 bases from J, with 7 bases between.